A single T cell receptor (beta chain) is shown here with its context. Its target is not known. The entry originates in a study of cytomegalovirus exposure and HLA in healthy donors. Study-wide context: The approximately 120 validation repertoires, a later analysis reported, used the same platform as the approximately 700 first-cohort repertoires.

Study results and caveats: Cytomegalovirus association was assigned to about 150 TCR beta chains. There were three CMV-associated chains whose specificity for CMV antigens was confirmed in vitro. Reports showed the classifier diagnosing cytomegalovirus status with high specificity and sensitivity.

The germline gives CDR1 SGHRS, CDR2 YFSETQ. The CDR3 is 16 residues long. After removal of 7 bases from V and 0 bases from J, the junction contained 9 bases not matched to a gene. Using immunoSEQ multiplex PCR, the repertoire was profiled, and TCRdb retains in-frame clones only, with some absent. Among 150,000 to 250,000 clones, around 80% were seen once, and the ten largest hold less than 1.5%. This TCR came from a woman aged 25-40 years in good health and CMV-seronegative. This chain connects TRBV5-1 to TRBJ2-1; 8 bases are shared with TRBD2. The source material was PBMCs. CDR3 coding DNA: TGCGCCAGCGGACTAGCTTTAGGGAGCTCCTACAATGAGCAGTTCTTC. It yields the protein CASGLALGSSYNEQFF.